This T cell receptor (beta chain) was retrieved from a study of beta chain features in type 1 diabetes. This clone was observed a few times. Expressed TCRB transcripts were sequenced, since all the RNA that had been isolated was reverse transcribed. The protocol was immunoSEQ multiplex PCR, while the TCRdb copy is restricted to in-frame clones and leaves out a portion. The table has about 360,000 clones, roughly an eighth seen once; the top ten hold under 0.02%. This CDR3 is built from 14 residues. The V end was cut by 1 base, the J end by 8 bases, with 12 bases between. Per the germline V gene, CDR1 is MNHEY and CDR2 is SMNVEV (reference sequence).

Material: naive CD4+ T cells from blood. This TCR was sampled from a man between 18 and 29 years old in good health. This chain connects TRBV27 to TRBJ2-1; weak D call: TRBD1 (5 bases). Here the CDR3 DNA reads TGTGCCAGCAGTTTATTGCAGGGTCCCTATGAGCAGTTCTTC. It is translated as CASSLLQGPYEQFF.